Below are 20 T cell receptor beta chains sequenced from a single sample in a study of response to subunit inactivated influenza vaccine. Each CDR3 protein is one row after TCRdb ran MiXCR on the RT-PCR reads. The sample consists of 530,000 or so distinct CDR3 sequences, around 11% of them appearing once. The sequencing used PBMCs from blood, collected on the day of vaccination. The origin of the receptors is a man aged 50 or older who received an inactivated influenza vaccine.

Of note for this clonotype: At one boundary the junction diverges from the germline segment, which might be a read error. This rearrangement joins TRBV4-2 to TRBJ2-1; no clear D gene. This CDR3 is built from 13 residues. Germline CDR1 LGHNA, CDR2 YNFKEQ. CDR3 protein: CARSQETVNEQFF. In DNA, the CDR3 is TGTGCCAGGAGCCAGGAAACAGTCAATGAGCAGTTCTTC.

The V call is TRBV10-3, the J call TRBJ2-7; maybe TRBD2 (6 bases). Germline V CDR1 and CDR2: ENHRY, SYGVKD. Trimming stripped 9 bases from V and 2 bases from J, with 11 bases between. The CDR3 has 12 residues. The CDR3 here is CAIGTSTYEQYF. In nucleotides, the CDR3 is TGTGCCATTGGGACTTCCACCTACGAGCAGTACTTC.

This clonotype was seen ten or more times. The chain joins TRBV12-3 or TRBV12-4 to TRBJ2-7; 7 nucleotides align to TRBD1. The V and J ends lost 6 bases and 2 bases, in that order; junction bases with no gene match: 1. The CDR3 is 12 amino acids. The CDR3, as DNA: TGTGCCAGCAGAGGACAGGCCTACGAGCAGTACTTC. Amino acids: CASRGQAYEQYF.

This clonotype appeared a few times. The J gene is TRBJ2-5, the V gene TRBV11-2; 10 bases fit TRBD1. The CDR3 totals 14 residues. Germline V gives CDR1 SGHAT, CDR2 FQNNGV. With 5 bases clipped from V and 4 bases from J, the junction kept 4 bases outside the gene matches. The CDR3 DNA follows: TGTGCCAGCAGCACGACAGGGGGCCGAGAGACCCAGTACTTC. This sequence encodes CASSTTGGRETQYF. The whole variable domain, filled in from reference TRBV11-2 and TRBJ2-5, reads EAGVAQSPRYKIIEKRQSVAFWCNPISGHATLYWYQQILGQGPKLLIQFQNNGVVDDSQLPKDRFSAERLKGVDSTLKIQPAKLEDSAVYLCASSTTGGRETQYFGPGTRLLVL.

This clonotype was detected only a few times. The CDR3: CASSLGSGGQETQYF. Here the CDR3 DNA reads TGCGCCAGCAGCTTGGGGTCAGGGGGTCAAGAGACCCAGTACTTC. The chain uses TRBV5-1 and TRBJ2-5; 7 nucleotides align to TRBD1. Germline V gives CDR1 SGHRS, CDR2 YFSETQ. Trimming cost V 0 bases and J 2 bases; bases outside gene matches: 4. The CDR3 consists of 15 residues.

This clonotype has ten or more counts. V gene TRBV10-3 combines with J gene TRBJ1-5; no clear D. In germline, CDR1 is ENHRY, CDR2 SYGVKD. Trimming left V 8 bases short and J 7 bases short, with 15 bases between. This CDR3 contains 13 residues. The CDR3 loop is CAIRAVHGQPQHF. The CDR3 nucleotides read TGTGCCATCCGGGCCGTACATGGACAGCCCCAGCATTTT.

This clonotype has only a few counts. The chain recombines TRBV30 with TRBJ2-7; D not certain. This CDR3 spans 11 amino acids. Trimming shortened V by 2 bases and J by 2 bases, and 4 bases separated the two germline ends. The V gene's germline CDR1 is GTSNPN and CDR2 SVGIG (reference sequence). The DNA of the CDR3 is TGTGCCTGGAGTCAAACCTACGAGCAGTACTTC. This codes for CAWSQTYEQYF.

This clonotype was found many times. The genes are TRBV20-1 and TRBJ2-5; 7 bases fit TRBD1. Germline CDR1 reads DFQATT; CDR2 reads SNEGSKA (reference sequence). Trimming at V came to 5 bases and at J to 1 base, leaving 4 bases not matched to a gene. The CDR3 is 13 amino acids. This CDR3 reads CSASDRSQETQYF. The CDR3 DNA is TGCAGTGCTTCGGACAGGAGCCAAGAGACCCAGTACTTC.

A few counts support this clonotype. The chain combines TRBV5-1 with TRBJ2-7, with TRBD1 matching over 10 bases. This CDR3 region has 15 residues. Germline CDR1 and CDR2: SGHRS and YFSETQ. The ends lost 4 bases at V and 5 bases at J; junction bases unmatched: 9. The CDR3 DNA reads TGCGCCAGCAGCCCTTCCGGGACAGGGGCCCACGAGCAGTACTTC. The encoded protein is CASSPSGTGAHEQYF.

Ten or more counts support this clonotype. The genes are TRBV29-1 and TRBJ2-1, with a possible D match to TRBD1 (5 bases). Deletions cut 3 bases from V and 7 bases from J, with 13 bases between. Germline assignment: CDR1 SQVTM and CDR2 ANQGSEA. This CDR3 is built from 13 residues. The CDR3 is CSVDGQGSNEQFF. CDR3 nucleotides: TGCAGCGTTGACGGCCAGGGTAGTAATGAGCAGTTCTTC.

The rearrangement uses TRBV20-1 and TRBJ2-1; no clear D. The CDR3 contains 15 residues. Trimming stripped 1 base from V and 0 bases from J, with 10 bases between. The germline V gene encodes CDR1 DFQATT and CDR2 SNEGSKA (reference sequence). CDR3 DNA: TGCAGTGCTAGAGGTACGGGTAGCTCCTACAATGAGCAGTTCTTC. This sequence encodes CSARGTGSSYNEQFF.

The table lists this clonotype with many counts. The V gene is TRBV2, the J gene TRBJ2-3, with 7 bases lining up with TRBD1. J was trimmed by 2 bases and V by 6 bases; bases with no gene match: 8. The CDR3 totals 15 residues. CDR1 is SNHLY and CDR2 is FYNNEI in the germline V gene. This CDR3 reads CASRVQGSPTDTQYF. In nucleotides, the CDR3 is TGTGCCAGCAGGGTACAGGGGTCCCCCACAGATACGCAGTATTTT. Using reference TRBV2 and TRBJ2-3 for the parts outside the CDR3, the full variable domain is EPEVTQTPSHQVTQMGQEVILRCVPISNHLYFYWYRQILGQKVEFLVSFYNNEISEKSEIFDDQFSVERPDGSNFTLKIRSTKLEDSAMYFCASRVQGSPTDTQYFGPGTRLTVL.

The chain combines TRBV12-3 or TRBV12-4 with TRBJ1-5; TRBD1 might be the D (6 bases). CDR3 length: 11 residues. V lost 5 bases, J lost 16 bases, and 15 bases lay in between. CDR3 coding DNA: TGTGCCAGCAGTCAACAGGGTAGGTTACATTTT. Translation gives CASSQQGRLHF.

CDR3 in DNA: TGTGCCAGCAGCCAAGCAGGGCAGGGGTCTTCCTACGAGCAGTACTTC. Translating it yields CASSQAGQGSSYEQYF. This chain joins TRBV4-2 and TRBJ2-7, with D possibly TRBD1 on 6 matching bases. Trimming took off 1 base at V and 1 base at J, with 14 bases between the two ends. Germline loops: CDR1 LGHNA, CDR2 YNFKEQ. The CDR3 loop spans 16 amino acids.

This clonotype was counted only a few times. V gene TRBV5-1 combines with J gene TRBJ2-5; D gene unclear. From germline, CDR1 is SGHRS and CDR2 YFSETQ. V gave up 1 base and J gave up 7 bases, with 11 bases separating them. This CDR3 has 13 residues. The CDR3 reads CASSLSREGTQYF. CDR3 nucleotide sequence: TGCGCCAGCAGCTTGTCACGCGAAGGGACCCAGTACTTC.

The chain combines TRBV7-6 with TRBJ1-1; no firm D call. The CDR3 is 16 amino acids. V lost 0 bases and J 4 bases, leaving 15 bases between the germline ends. Germline-derived CDR1 and CDR2 are SGHVS and FNYEAQ. The CDR3 sequence: CASSLAAYGVGTEAFF. The CDR3, as DNA: TGTGCCAGCAGCTTAGCTGCGTACGGGGTGGGCACTGAAGCTTTCTTT. The full variable domain, completed using reference TRBV7-6 and TRBJ1-1, is GAGVSQSPRYKVTKRGQDVALRCDPISGHVSLYWYRQALGQGPEFLTYFNYEAQQDKSGLPNDRFSAERPEGSISTLTIQRTEQRDSAMYRCASSLAAYGVGTEAFFGQGTRLTVV.

V gene TRBV7-9 combines with J gene TRBJ1-6, with D perhaps TRBD1 (6 bases). V lost 3 bases and J 8 bases, leaving 11 bases between the germline ends. The CDR3 has 14 amino acids. CDR1 is SEHNR, CDR2 FQNEAQ, per germline (reference sequence). DNA for the CDR3: TGTGCCAGCAGCTTTAACAGGGACGATTCACCCCTCCACTTT. This sequence encodes CASSFNRDDSPLHF.

The DNA for the CDR3 is TGTGCCATCAATGACGGGGGGGAGCAGTACTTC. This sequence encodes CAINDGGEQYF. The J gene is TRBJ2-7, the V gene TRBV10-3; TRBD2 aligns across 7 bases. The V gene end was trimmed by 7 bases and the J gene end by 7 bases; junction bases not matched to a gene: 4. Germline V gives CDR1 ENHRY, CDR2 SYGVKD. The CDR3 extends over 11 amino acids.

This clonotype turned up a few times. V is TRBV9 and J is TRBJ2-7, with D perhaps matching TRBD1 (7 bases). V lost 0 bases and J lost 5, with 18 bases in between. CDR1 is SGDLS and CDR2 is YYNGEE in the germline V gene. This CDR3 is built from 16 residues. In nucleotides, the CDR3 is TGTGCCAGCAGCGTAGAGGGGGCGGGAAACCCTGACGAGCAGTACTTC. Its translation is CASSVEGAGNPDEQYF.

This clonotype was counted only a few times. The chain couples TRBV24-1 to TRBJ2-7, with no clear D. The CDR3 runs to 12 residues. V lost 0 bases and J 4 bases, leaving 3 bases between the germline ends. Germline values: CDR1 KGHDR, CDR2 SFDVKD. The CDR3 DNA reads as TGTGCCACCAGTGATTTGGGATACGAGCAGTACTTC. As protein: CATSDLGYEQYF.